Following are 17 T cell receptor beta chains from one sample sequenced in a study of blood T cell repertoires in COVID-19. Method: immunoSEQ multiplex PCR; TCRdb's copy keeps in-frame clones and lacks some. Among 55,000 to 75,000 clones listed, 85% to 90% were seen once. Sequenced: peripheral blood. The receptors shown here come from a man aged 55 to 70 with acute or convalescent COVID-19.

This clone showed up just once. The rearrangement uses TRBV5-4 and TRBJ1-6; D gene uncertain. Germline loops: CDR1 SGHNT, CDR2 YYREEE (reference sequence). The V gene lost 4 bases and the J gene lost 7 bases, with 9 bases spanning the gap. This CDR3 has 13 residues. This CDR3 is CASSPPSNSPLHF. CDR3 nucleotides: TGTGCCAGCAGCCCTCCTTCGAATTCACCCCTCCACTTT.

J is TRBJ1-1 and V is TRBV11-2; D call uncertain. Between the trimmed V and J ends, which lost 2 bases and 7 bases, there was a span of 8 bases. This CDR3 contains 12 residues. Looked up from germline, CDR1 is SGHAT and CDR2 is FQNNGV. DNA of the CDR3: TGTGCCAGCAGCTTATCCCGCTATGAAGCTTTCTTT. It translates to CASSLSRYEAFF.

The chain combines TRBV7-2 with TRBJ1-5, with 8 bases that match TRBD1. This CDR3 is built from 13 residues. J was trimmed by 6 bases and V by 4 bases; bases with no gene match: 2. Per germline, CDR1 SGHTA and CDR2 FQGNSA. CDR3 bases: TGTGCCAGCAGCTGGGACAGGTCTCAGCCCCAGCATTTT. It is translated as CASSWDRSQPQHF.

The chain employs TRBV3-1 (or the pseudogene TRBV3-2) and TRBJ1-3; D is unresolved. Per germline, CDR1 LGHDT and CDR2 YNNKEL (reference sequence). The CDR3 contains 15 residues. The ends were cut back, 6 bases at V and 0 bases at J, with 12 bases in the middle. This CDR3 is CASSSSGSSGNTIYF. CDR3 coding DNA: TGTGCCAGCAGTTCCTCAGGTAGCTCTGGAAACACCATATATTTT.

The gene calls are TRBV29-1 and TRBJ1-5, with 9 positions matching TRBD1. V was pared by 5 bases and J by 2 bases, with 1 base of the junction left unmatched. This CDR3 contains 13 residues. Germline V lookup: CDR1 SQVTM, CDR2 ANQGSEA. This CDR3 is CSVRDRGNQPQHF. CDR3 coding DNA: TGCAGCGTTCGGGACAGGGGCAATCAGCCCCAGCATTTT.

The chain is built from TRBV7-9 and TRBJ2-1; 11 bases match TRBD2. Germline CDR1 and CDR2: SEHNR and FQNEAQ (reference sequence). V was clipped by 5 bases and J by 5 bases; unmatched bases: 14. This CDR3 contains 18 residues. Here the CDR3 DNA reads TGTGCCAGCAGCCGTCGGTCTAGCGGGGGGACCCGGAACAATGAGCAGTTCTTC. It encodes CASSRRSSGGTRNNEQFF. The complete variable domain, with remaining parts taken from reference TRBV7-9 and TRBJ2-1, reads DTGVSQNPRHKITKRGQNVTFRCDPISEHNRLYWYRQTLGQGPEFLTYFQNEAQLEKSRLLSDRFSAERPKGSFSTLEIQRTEQGDSAMYLCASSRRSSGGTRNNEQFFGPGTRLTVL.

The J gene is TRBJ1-2, the V gene TRBV18; no firm D call. V dropped 6 bases and J dropped 0 bases, with 14 bases sitting between them. Germline V gives CDR1 KGHSH, CDR2 LQKENI. The CDR3 consists of 15 residues. Written as DNA, the CDR3 is TGTGCCAGCTCTCCGCAGACGGGTCCTAACTATGGCTACACCTTC. Protein sequence: CASSPQTGPNYGYTF. Full variable domain (missing parts from reference TRBV18 and TRBJ1-2): NAGVMQNPRHLVRRRGQEARLRCSPMKGHSHVYWYRQLPEEGLKFMVYLQKENIIDESGMPKERFSAEFPKEGPSILRIQQVVRGDSAAYFCASSPQTGPNYGYTFGSGTRLTVV.

The chain joins TRBV5-1 to TRBJ2-3, with TRBD2 identical over 10 bases. The V gene's germline CDR1 is SGHRS and CDR2 YFSETQ. This CDR3 is 16 amino acids long. V lost 2 bases and J lost 1; bases outside the gene matches: 4. The CDR3 reads CASSLAGGRGTDTQYF. CDR3 DNA sequence: TGCGCCAGCAGCTTAGCGGGGGGGCGGGGCACAGATACGCAGTATTTT. The whole variable domain, filled in from reference TRBV5-1 and TRBJ2-3, reads KAGVTQTPRYLIKTRGQQVTLSCSPISGHRSVSWYQQTPGQGLQFLFEYFSETQRNKGNFPGRFSGRQFSNSRSEMNVSTLELGDSALYLCASSLAGGRGTDTQYFGPGTRLTVL.

This chain connects TRBV10-3 to TRBJ1-1, with 9 positions matching TRBD1. V was clipped by 9 bases and J by 2 bases; unmatched bases: 13. Per the germline V gene, CDR1 is ENHRY and CDR2 is SYGVKD. CDR3 length equals 16 residues. The CDR3: CAIQDRDRVANTEAFF. The CDR3 nucleotides are TGTGCCATACAAGACCGGGACAGGGTAGCAAACACTGAAGCTTTCTTT.

This clone occurred once. The V call is TRBV7-9, the J call TRBJ2-4, with TRBD2 as a possible D gene (5 bases). Germline lookup yields CDR1 SEHNR and CDR2 FQNEAQ (reference sequence). Trimming took 8 bases from V and 6 from J, leaving 5 bases between them. This CDR3 comprises 10 residues. The CDR3 DNA follows: TGTGCCAGCGAGGGAAACATTCAGTACTTC. Its translation is CASEGNIQYF. The variable domain in full, with the rest retrieved from reference TRBV7-9 and TRBJ2-4, is DTGVSQNPRHKITKRGQNVTFRCDPISEHNRLYWYRQTLGQGPEFLTYFQNEAQLEKSRLLSDRFSAERPKGSFSTLEIQRTEQGDSAMYLCASEGNIQYFGAGTRLSVL.

The chain combines TRBV5-1 with TRBJ2-2, with 8 bases matching TRBD1. V lost 0 bases, J lost 5 bases, and 6 bases stayed unmatched. CDR1 is SGHRS and CDR2 is YFSETQ in the germline V gene. CDR3 length: 16 amino acids. The DNA of the CDR3 is TGCGCCAGCAGCTTGGTGGGACAGGCGGGGACCGGGGAGCTGTTTTTT. This translates into CASSLVGQAGTGELFF.

V usage is TRBV2 and J usage is TRBJ1-4, with a tentative D call TRBD1 (5 bases). Trimming removed 6 bases from V and 8 bases from J, with 16 bases in between. Germline V CDR1 and CDR2: SNHLY, FYNNEI. The CDR3 runs to 14 residues. CDR3 nucleotides: TGTGCCAGCAGGGACCACCAGCAGGGCGAAAAACTGTTTTTT. Translation: CASRDHQQGEKLFF. Full variable domain (missing parts from reference TRBV2 and TRBJ1-4): EPEVTQTPSHQVTQMGQEVILRCVPISNHLYFYWYRQILGQKVEFLVSFYNNEISEKSEIFDDQFSVERPDGSNFTLKIRSTKLEDSAMYFCASRDHQQGEKLFFGSGTQLSVL.

V and J are TRBV6-2 or TRBV6-3 and TRBJ1-1; no reliable D call. This CDR3 comprises 13 residues. Germline CDR1 reads MNHEY; CDR2 reads SVGEGT. V lost 4 bases to trimming and J lost 0 bases, with 6 bases between them. CDR3 sequence reads: CASSLEMNTEAFF. The CDR3 DNA reads TGTGCCAGCAGTTTAGAGATGAACACTGAAGCTTTCTTT.

The chain employs TRBV10-3 and TRBJ1-3; unclear D gene. Between the trimmed V and J ends, which lost 3 bases and 0 bases, there was a span of 6 bases. This CDR3 contains 14 residues. Germline CDR1 reads ENHRY; CDR2 reads SYGVKD. Written as DNA, the CDR3 is TGTGCCATCAGTGATCTGAGCTCTGGAAACACCATATATTTT. This translates into CAISDLSSGNTIYF.

This chain uses TRBV29-1 with TRBJ1-5; D may be TRBD1 (5 bases). Germline V gene data show CDR1 as SQVTM and CDR2 as ANQGSEA. Trimming took 4 bases from V and 6 from J, leaving 19 bases between them. This CDR3 has 15 amino acids. DNA for the CDR3: TGCAGCGTTGCGATTCTGGCAGGGCAAGGTCAGCCCCAGCATTTT. Translation: CSVAILAGQGQPQHF.

The chain carries TRBV3-1 (or the pseudogene TRBV3-2) and TRBJ1-2, with 8 bases that match TRBD1. Trimming took 5 bases from V and 8 from J; bases not matched to a gene: 10. Germline loops: CDR1 LGHDT, CDR2 YNNKEL (reference sequence). This CDR3 spans 14 amino acids. The CDR3 DNA is TGTGCCAGCAGCGGCAGGGGGCTCTCTTGGGGCTACACCTTC. Translated: CASSGRGLSWGYTF.

J is TRBJ1-4 and V is TRBV29-1; D is perhaps TRBD1 (5 bases). Trimming removed 8 bases at V and 8 bases at J, with 18 bases between. The CDR3 sequence is 13 residues long. Germline CDR1 is SQVTM and CDR2 is ANQGSEA. This chain's CDR3 is CSFLSSGGEKLFF. The CDR3 DNA sequence: TGCAGCTTCCTTTCATCTGGGGGGGAAAAACTGTTTTTT.